Presented here are 30 T cell receptor beta chains from one specimen sequenced in a study of blood T cells in healthy people across ages. Then a second PCR, running roughly 7 to 11 cycles, was carried out with a sample-barcoded 5' primer and a J-beta primer mix. TCRdb called the 5' RACE reads again in MiXCR, with one record for every CDR3 protein. The repertoire holds around 1,700,000 distinct CDR3 sequences, with roughly 28% as singletons. The source material was blood. Receptors were obtained from a woman aged 25 to 45 in good health.

V is TRBV10-3 and J is TRBJ2-3, with D possibly being TRBD2 (5 bases). The CDR3 contains 18 residues. Germline values: CDR1 ENHRY, CDR2 SYGVKD. Trimming stripped 1 base from V and 0 bases from J, with 17 bases between. DNA of the CDR3: TGTGCCATCAGTGAGTTGGAGGCGTTCGGGGTTAGCACAGATACGCAGTATTTT. Translation: CAISELEAFGVSTDTQYF.

With respect to this clonotype: This sequence may be a read error, since a much larger clone differs from it by one base. The chain carries TRBV27 and TRBJ2-7, with 8 bases identical to TRBD2. The CDR3 is 12 amino acids. CDR1 is MNHEY and CDR2 is SMNVEV in the germline V gene (reference sequence). With V trimmed by 5 bases and J by 11 bases, 8 bases remained unmatched. The CDR3 sequence: CASSGPGGREYF. DNA for the CDR3: TGTGCCAGCAGTGGCCCGGGGGGGAGGGAGTACTTC.

The genes are TRBV3-1 and TRBJ2-3, with D possibly matching TRBD2 (6 bases). Trimming removed 5 bases from V and 4 bases from J, with 25 bases in between. CDR1 and CDR2 (germline): LGHDT, YNNKEL (reference sequence). The CDR3 contains 18 residues. CDR3 bases: TGTGCCAGCAGCGGCAGGCCTGGCCTAGCGTTTCTCGCAGATACGCAGTATTTT. It specifies CASSGRPGLAFLADTQYF.

The chain uses TRBV5-1 and TRBJ1-1; TRBD1 aligns across 10 bases. Trimming took 2 bases from V and 5 from J; bases not matched to a gene: 6. There are 15 residues in the CDR3. Germline CDR1 is SGHRS and CDR2 is YFSETQ. The chain's CDR3 is CASSFRQGAGTEAFF. The CDR3 coding sequence is TGCGCCAGCAGCTTCCGACAGGGGGCAGGAACTGAAGCTTTCTTT.

This clonotype was detected a few times. The chain employs TRBV20-1 and TRBJ2-7; D possibly corresponds to TRBD2 (6 bases). V was pared by 0 bases and J by 2 bases, with 11 bases between. CDR1 is DFQATT, CDR2 SNEGSKA, per germline (reference sequence). The CDR3 covers 14 residues. This chain's CDR3 is CSARDGGTAYEQYF. In DNA form, the CDR3 reads TGCAGTGCTAGAGACGGCGGGACGGCCTACGAGCAGTACTTC.

Only a few counts were recorded for this clonotype. The V and J genes are TRBV7-8 and TRBJ2-1, with a tentative D call TRBD2 (6 bases). Germline assignment: CDR1 SGHVS and CDR2 FQNEAQ. Trimming removed 5 bases at V and 8 bases at J, with 16 bases between. The CDR3 length is 14 residues. CDR3 DNA: TGTGCCAGCAGCCGCGACCGGAGGGCGGATGAGCAGTTCTTC. It translates to CASSRDRRADEQFF.

The J gene is TRBJ2-4, the V gene TRBV2; 7 nucleotides align to TRBD1. Germline V gene lookup returns CDR1 SNHLY and CDR2 FYNNEI. The V gene end was trimmed by 3 bases and the J gene end by 0 bases; junction bases not matched to a gene: 2. This CDR3 is built from 15 residues. The DNA for the CDR3 is TGTGCCAGCAGTGATGAGGGGGCAGCCAAAAACATTCAGTACTTC. It encodes CASSDEGAAKNIQYF.

This clonotype was picked up a small number of times. The chain combines TRBV2 with TRBJ1-3; D not certain. Germline lookup yields CDR1 SNHLY and CDR2 FYNNEI. CDR3 length: 13 residues. V gave up 7 bases and J gave up 0 bases, with 7 bases separating them. Written as DNA, the CDR3 is TGTGCCAGCAATACGATCTCTGGAAACACCATATATTTT. Its protein product is CASNTISGNTIYF.

This clonotype was found a few times. This chain joins TRBV20-1 and TRBJ2-4; tentatively, D is TRBD1 (6 bases). The CDR3 spans 11 residues. Trimming took 3 bases from V and 13 from J, leaving 13 bases between them. The germline CDR1 and CDR2 sequences are DFQATT and SNEGSKA (reference sequence). The CDR3 DNA reads TGCAGTGCTAGGGGGGCCCCAGGGCAGTACTTC. Amino acid sequence: CSARGAPGQYF.

This chain joins TRBV6-5 and TRBJ2-4; D may be TRBD1 (6 bases). The CDR3 is 14 residues long. The V and J ends lost 6 bases and 13 bases respectively, with 22 bases between them. Looked up from germline, CDR1 is MNHEY and CDR2 is SVGAGI. Written as DNA, the CDR3 is TGTGCCAGCAGCTCCTGGACAGACCCCAATGAGCAGTACTTC. It is translated as CASSSWTDPNEQYF.

The J gene is TRBJ1-3, the V gene TRBV12-3 or TRBV12-4; D is unclear. The CDR3 runs 13 residues. The V and J ends lost 6 bases and 4 bases respectively, with 10 bases between them. The CDR3 DNA reads as TGTGCCAGCAGCGGGGTGGGAGGAAACACCATATATTTT. The encoded protein is CASSGVGGNTIYF.

This clonotype was observed a few times. The V gene is TRBV2, the J gene TRBJ2-1; 9 bases map to TRBD1. The CDR3 has 14 amino acids. The V gene's germline CDR1 is SNHLY and CDR2 FYNNEI. V dropped 7 bases and J dropped 13; count of bases not matched to a gene: 14. CDR3 sequence: CASNSEQGASPQFF. CDR3 sequence (DNA): TGTGCCAGCAACTCAGAACAGGGGGCGTCCCCTCAGTTCTTC.

This clonotype was counted at least ten times. The J gene is TRBJ2-7, the V gene TRBV7-2; TRBD1 agrees at 10 bases. Per the germline V gene, CDR1 is SGHTA and CDR2 is FQGNSA. The CDR3 extends over 15 amino acids. The trim removed 6 bases at V and 2 bases at J, leaving 7 bases unmatched. CDR3 nucleotides: TGTGCCAGCAGTCCTGCCGGGACAGGGGCCTACGAGCAGTACTTC. Its translation: CASSPAGTGAYEQYF.

This rearrangement joins TRBV7-2 to TRBJ1-6; D uncertain. Trimming cost V 7 bases and J 10 bases, with 14 bases left between them. This CDR3 region has 13 residues. In germline, CDR1 is SGHTA, CDR2 FQGNSA. CDR3: CASIMRVGSPLHF. DNA of the CDR3: TGTGCCAGCATTATGAGGGTTGGATCACCCCTCCACTTT.

This clonotype was found a few times. The rearrangement links TRBV5-1 to TRBJ1-2; no reliable D call. The germline gives CDR1 SGHRS, CDR2 YFSETQ. The CDR3 totals 16 residues. Trimming took off 0 bases at V and 6 bases at J, with 18 bases between the two ends. CDR3 nucleotide sequence: TGCGCCAGCAGCTTGGATCTGGGCGGGATTAGTGATGGCTACACCTTC. Translated: CASSLDLGGISDGYTF.

This clonotype was seen ten or more times. This chain uses TRBV10-3 with TRBJ2-7; 13 nucleotides align to TRBD2. The trim removed 0 bases at V and 4 bases at J, leaving 12 bases unmatched. The CDR3 has 19 amino acids. Germline V gene sequence: CDR1 ENHRY, CDR2 SYGVKD. The CDR3 loop is CAISESRTSGSSSRYEQYF. The CDR3 coding sequence is TGTGCCATCAGTGAGTCTCGGACTAGCGGGAGTTCCTCCAGATACGAGCAGTACTTC.

This sequence joins TRBV6-2 or TRBV6-3 and TRBJ2-1; 10 nucleotides line up with TRBD2. The trim removed 11 bases at V and 0 bases at J, leaving 13 bases unmatched. The CDR3 runs to 17 residues. Germline values: CDR1 MNHEY, CDR2 SVGEGT. CDR3 amino acids: CAGTLWASGSSYNEQFF. DNA of the CDR3: TGTGCCGGCACCCTCTGGGCTAGCGGGAGCTCCTACAATGAGCAGTTCTTC.

The chain recombines TRBV3-1 with TRBJ1-1; D unclear. This CDR3 has 14 residues. V was cut by 3 bases and J by 4 bases, with 12 bases left in between. Germline loops: CDR1 LGHDT, CDR2 YNNKEL (reference sequence). CDR3 sequence: CASSQGPRGTEAFF. The CDR3 DNA reads as TGTGCCAGCAGCCAGGGTCCCCGGGGCACTGAAGCTTTCTTT.

A few counts support this clonotype. The rearrangement links TRBV5-1 to TRBJ2-3, with D uncertain. This CDR3 region has 15 residues. Trimming removed 1 base from V and 5 bases from J, with 14 bases in between. Germline CDR1 is SGHRS and CDR2 is YFSETQ. Written as DNA, the CDR3 is TGCGCCAGCAGCTTGCAGGCCCAGTTAGTAGATACGCAGTATTTT. The encoded protein is CASSLQAQLVDTQYF.

Turning to this clonotype: No conserved phenylalanine or tryptophan is present at the end of the CDR3, so a read error is the likely explanation. V gene TRBV5-6 combines with J gene TRBJ2-3, with 7 bases that match TRBD2. Losses at the gene ends were 4 bases for V and 5 bases for J; bases not matched to a gene: 4. The CDR3 sequence is 13 residues long. CDR1 is SGHDT, CDR2 YYEEEE, per germline. CDR3 residues: CASSLPGGDTQYL. The CDR3 bases are TGTGCCAGCAGCCTCCCGGGGGGAGATACGCAGTATTTG.

This clonotype was counted a single time. The chain has TRBV30 and TRBJ1-1; TRBD1 might be the D (5 bases). V was trimmed by 3 bases and J by 1 base, leaving 18 bases between them. The germline V gene has CDR1 GTSNPN and CDR2 SVGIG (reference sequence). The CDR3 is 16 amino acids. In nucleotides, the CDR3 is TGTGCCTGGAGCGGGTGGGACCCGAGGCGGAACACTGAAGCTTTCTTT. This sequence encodes CAWSGWDPRRNTEAFF.

Turning to this clonotype: An end of the junction differs from the germline gene, which may be a read error. The chain couples TRBV2 to TRBJ1-4, with D unresolved. In germline, CDR1 is SNHLY, CDR2 FYNNEI. The CDR3 length is 13 residues. The CDR3 sequence is CSSIEEMHEKLFF. The CDR3 nucleotides read TGTTCCAGCATTGAGGAGATGCATGAAAAACTGTTTTTT.

The chain recombines TRBV6-4 with TRBJ1-4, with D unclear. This CDR3 has 16 residues. Trimming took off 0 bases at V and 4 bases at J, with 12 bases between the two ends. Per the germline V gene, CDR1 is MRHNA and CDR2 is SNTAGT. The CDR3 loop reads CASSDSREELNEKLFF. CDR3 nucleotides: TGTGCCAGCAGTGACTCGAGGGAAGAACTTAATGAAAAACTGTTTTTT.

The chain joins TRBV12-3 or TRBV12-4 to TRBJ2-7, with 8 bases lining up with TRBD2. V was clipped by 6 bases and J by 4 bases; unmatched bases: 8. The CDR3 covers 14 residues. The DNA of the CDR3 is TGTGCCAGCAGCTCACGAGAGCGGGGGTACGAGCAGTACTTC. Residues: CASSSRERGYEQYF.

This clonotype has a handful of counts. The chain is built from TRBV7-2 and TRBJ2-7; D unresolved. The CDR3 is made up of 14 amino acids. V dropped 1 base and J dropped 7 bases, with 14 bases sitting between them. Germline CDR1 is SGHTA and CDR2 is FQGNSA. Written as DNA, the CDR3 is TGTGCCAGCAGCTTAGGACGAAATTCCGGGGAGCAGTACTTC. Protein product: CASSLGRNSGEQYF.

With respect to this clonotype: Since a much larger clone is just one base distant, this may be a read error. The V call is TRBV20-1, the J call TRBJ2-1, with 8 bases aligning to TRBD2. The CDR3 has 14 residues. Per the germline V gene, CDR1 is DFQATT and CDR2 is SNEGSKA (reference sequence). J was trimmed by 4 bases and V by 5 bases; bases with no gene match: 7. In DNA, the CDR3 is TGCAGTGCTTCTCGGGAGGGGGTGTACAATGAGCAGTTCTTC. It codes for CSASREGVYNEQFF.

In this sample, this clonotype turned up a few times. The chain joins TRBV7-9 to TRBJ2-1; the match to TRBD2 covers 8 bases. Germline CDR1 reads SEHNR; CDR2 reads FQNEAQ (reference sequence). The CDR3 covers 18 residues. The V and J ends lost 4 bases and 6 bases, in that order; junction bases with no gene match: 17. The CDR3 loop reads CASSSRLPLGRAVNEQFF. CDR3 DNA sequence: TGTGCCAGCAGCTCACGCCTGCCACTCGGGAGGGCCGTCAATGAGCAGTTCTTC. Combining the CDR3 with reference TRBV7-9 and TRBJ2-1 gives the whole variable domain DTGVSQNPRHKITKRGQNVTFRCDPISEHNRLYWYRQTLGQGPEFLTYFQNEAQLEKSRLLSDRFSAERPKGSFSTLEIQRTEQGDSAMYLCASSSRLPLGRAVNEQFFGPGTRLTVL.

The chain joins TRBV29-1 to TRBJ2-5, with TRBD1 matching over 9 bases. Germline V CDR1 and CDR2: SQVTM, ANQGSEA. The ends lost 4 bases at V and 4 bases at J; junction bases unmatched: 10. The CDR3 spans 15 residues. The CDR3 region is CSVGPGTGRGETQYF. In DNA, the CDR3 is TGCAGCGTTGGTCCCGGGACAGGGCGAGGAGAGACCCAGTACTTC.

The sample holds many counts of this clonotype. The chain is built from TRBV28 and TRBJ2-7; TRBD1 aligns across 7 bases. CDR3 length equals 14 residues. The J segment lost 4 bases and the V segment lost 2 bases, leaving 5 bases of the junction unmatched. The V gene's germline CDR1 is MDHEN and CDR2 SYDVKM. As DNA, the CDR3 is TGTGCCAGCAGTTTACGGGGACAGCTATACGAGCAGTACTTC. As protein: CASSLRGQLYEQYF.

This clonotype has at least ten counts. The chain combines TRBV4-1 with TRBJ2-7; D is undetermined. The length of the CDR3 is 13 residues. The germline CDR1 and CDR2 sequences are MGHRA and YSYEKL. V lost 1 base and J lost 6, with 10 bases in between. CDR3 DNA: TGCGCCAGCAGCCAAGTAGGGCAGAGCGAGCAGTACTTC. It codes for CASSQVGQSEQYF.